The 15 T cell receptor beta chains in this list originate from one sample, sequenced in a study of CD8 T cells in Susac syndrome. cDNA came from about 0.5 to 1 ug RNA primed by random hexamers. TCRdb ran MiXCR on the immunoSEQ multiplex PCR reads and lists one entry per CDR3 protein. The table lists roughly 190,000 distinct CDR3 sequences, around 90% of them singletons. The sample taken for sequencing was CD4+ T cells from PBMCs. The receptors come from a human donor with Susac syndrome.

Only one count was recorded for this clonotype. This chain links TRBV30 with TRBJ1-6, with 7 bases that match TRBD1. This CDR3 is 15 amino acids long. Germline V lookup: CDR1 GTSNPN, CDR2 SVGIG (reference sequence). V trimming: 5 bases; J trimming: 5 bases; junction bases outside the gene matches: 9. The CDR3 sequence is CAWVNRDRHNSPLHF. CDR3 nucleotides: TGTGCCTGGGTTAACCGGGACAGACATAATTCACCCCTCCACTTT.

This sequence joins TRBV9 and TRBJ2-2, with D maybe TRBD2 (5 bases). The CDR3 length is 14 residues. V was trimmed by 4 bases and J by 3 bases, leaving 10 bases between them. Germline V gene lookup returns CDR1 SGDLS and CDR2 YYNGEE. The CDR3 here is CASSSGPYTGELFF. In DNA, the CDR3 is TGTGCCAGCAGCAGCGGTCCATACACCGGGGAGCTGTTTTTT.

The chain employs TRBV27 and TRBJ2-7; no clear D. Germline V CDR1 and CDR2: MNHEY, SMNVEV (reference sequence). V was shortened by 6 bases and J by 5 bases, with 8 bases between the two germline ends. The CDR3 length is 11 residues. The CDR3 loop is CASRYLNEQYF. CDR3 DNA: TGTGCCAGCAGGTACCTCAACGAGCAGTACTTC.

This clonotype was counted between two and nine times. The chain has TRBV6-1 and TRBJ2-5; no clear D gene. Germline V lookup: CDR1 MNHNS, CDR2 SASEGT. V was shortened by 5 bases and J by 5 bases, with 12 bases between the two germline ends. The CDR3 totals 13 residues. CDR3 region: CASSRQSTETQYF. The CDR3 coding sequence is TGTGCCAGCAGTCGACAAAGCACGGAGACCCAGTACTTC.

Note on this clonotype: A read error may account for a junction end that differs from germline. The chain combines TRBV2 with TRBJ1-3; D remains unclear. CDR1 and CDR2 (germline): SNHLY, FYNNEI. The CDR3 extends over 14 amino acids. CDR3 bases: TGTGCCAGCAGCGAAGAAGTCTCTGGAAACACCATATATTTT. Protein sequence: CASSEEVSGNTIYF.

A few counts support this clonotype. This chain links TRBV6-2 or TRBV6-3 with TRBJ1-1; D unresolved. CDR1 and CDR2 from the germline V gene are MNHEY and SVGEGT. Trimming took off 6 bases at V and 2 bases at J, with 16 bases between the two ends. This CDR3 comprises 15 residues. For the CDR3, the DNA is TGTGCCAGCAGAGACCCGGCGCACAGAAACACTGAAGCTTTCTTT. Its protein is CASRDPAHRNTEAFF.

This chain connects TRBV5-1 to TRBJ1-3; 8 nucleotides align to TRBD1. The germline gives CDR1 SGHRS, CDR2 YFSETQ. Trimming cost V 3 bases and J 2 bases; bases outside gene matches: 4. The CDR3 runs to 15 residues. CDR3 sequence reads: CASSSRTGTGNTIYF. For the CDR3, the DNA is TGCGCCAGCAGCTCTAGGACAGGGACTGGAAACACCATATATTTT.

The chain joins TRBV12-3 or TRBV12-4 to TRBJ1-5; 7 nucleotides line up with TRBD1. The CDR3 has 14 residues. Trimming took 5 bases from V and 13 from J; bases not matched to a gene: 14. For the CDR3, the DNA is TGTGCCAGCAGTCTAACAGGGGCCGGTCAGACTCAGCATTTT. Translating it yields CASSLTGAGQTQHF.

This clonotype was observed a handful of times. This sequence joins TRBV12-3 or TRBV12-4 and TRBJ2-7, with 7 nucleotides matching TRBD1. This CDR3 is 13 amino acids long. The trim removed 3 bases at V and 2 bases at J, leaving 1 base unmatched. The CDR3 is CASSLQGAYEQYF. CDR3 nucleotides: TGTGCCAGCAGTTTGCAGGGGGCCTACGAGCAGTACTTC.

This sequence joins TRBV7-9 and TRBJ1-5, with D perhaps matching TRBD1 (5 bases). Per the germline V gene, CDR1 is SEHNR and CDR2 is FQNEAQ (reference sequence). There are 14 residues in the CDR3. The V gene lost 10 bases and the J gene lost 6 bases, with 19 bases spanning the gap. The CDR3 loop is CATGAGDGRQPQHF. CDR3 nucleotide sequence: TGTGCCACCGGGGCGGGAGATGGACGTCAGCCCCAGCATTTT.

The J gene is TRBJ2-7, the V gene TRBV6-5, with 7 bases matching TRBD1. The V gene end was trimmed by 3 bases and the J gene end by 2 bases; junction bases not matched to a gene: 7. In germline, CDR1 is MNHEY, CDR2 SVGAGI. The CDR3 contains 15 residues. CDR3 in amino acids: CASSYTGEGAYEQYF. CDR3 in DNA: TGTGCCAGCAGTTATACAGGGGAAGGCGCCTACGAGCAGTACTTC.

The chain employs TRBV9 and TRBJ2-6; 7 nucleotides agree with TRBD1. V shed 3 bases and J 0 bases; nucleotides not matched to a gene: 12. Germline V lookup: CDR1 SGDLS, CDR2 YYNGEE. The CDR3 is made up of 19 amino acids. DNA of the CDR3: TGTGCCAGCAGCGGAAGCGAGGACAGGCTCCACTCTGGGGCCAACGTCCTGACTTTC. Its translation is CASSGSEDRLHSGANVLTF.

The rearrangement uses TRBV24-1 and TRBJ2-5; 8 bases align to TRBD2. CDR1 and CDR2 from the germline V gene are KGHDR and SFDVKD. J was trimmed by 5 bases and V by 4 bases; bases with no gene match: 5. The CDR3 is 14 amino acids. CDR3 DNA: TGTGCCACCAGTGAGTCGGGGGGGATGGAGACCCAGTACTTC. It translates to CATSESGGMETQYF.

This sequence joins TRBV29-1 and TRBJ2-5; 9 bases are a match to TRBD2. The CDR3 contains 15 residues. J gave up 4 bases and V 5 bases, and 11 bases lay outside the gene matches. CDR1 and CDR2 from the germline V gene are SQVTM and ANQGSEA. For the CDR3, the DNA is TGCAGCGTTCTTCCAGCGGGGGGCGCCCCAGAGACCCAGTACTTC. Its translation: CSVLPAGGAPETQYF.

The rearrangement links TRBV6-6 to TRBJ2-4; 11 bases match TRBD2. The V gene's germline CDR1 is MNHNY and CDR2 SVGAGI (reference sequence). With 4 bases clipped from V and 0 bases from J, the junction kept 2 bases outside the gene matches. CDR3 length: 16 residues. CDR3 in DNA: TGTGCCAGCAGTTTGACTAGCGGGGTAGCCAAAAACATTCAGTACTTC. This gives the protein CASSLTSGVAKNIQYF.